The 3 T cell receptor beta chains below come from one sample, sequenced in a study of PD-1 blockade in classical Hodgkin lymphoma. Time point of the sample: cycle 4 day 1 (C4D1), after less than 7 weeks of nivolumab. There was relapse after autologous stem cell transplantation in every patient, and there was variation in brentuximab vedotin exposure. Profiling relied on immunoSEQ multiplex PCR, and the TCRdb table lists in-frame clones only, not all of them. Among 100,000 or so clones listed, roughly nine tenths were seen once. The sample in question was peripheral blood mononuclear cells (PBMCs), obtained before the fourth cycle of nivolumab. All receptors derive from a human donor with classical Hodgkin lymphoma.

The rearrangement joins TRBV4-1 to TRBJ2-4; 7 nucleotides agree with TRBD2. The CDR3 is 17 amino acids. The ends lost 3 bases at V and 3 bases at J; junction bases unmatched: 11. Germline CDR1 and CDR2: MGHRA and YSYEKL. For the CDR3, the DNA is TGCGCCAGCAGCCACCCCGGGGCTAGCGGATACAAAAACATTCAGTACTTC. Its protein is CASSHPGASGYKNIQYF.

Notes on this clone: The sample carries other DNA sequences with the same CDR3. CDR3 residues: CASSTQENTEAFF. The CDR3 DNA reads TGTGCCAGCAGCACCCAGGAGAACACTGAAGCTTTCTTT. The V call is TRBV11-3, the J call TRBJ1-1; D is uncertain. Germline CDR1 is SGHNT and CDR2 is YENEEA. This CDR3 contains 13 residues. The V end was cut by 5 bases, the J end by 1 base, with 8 bases between.

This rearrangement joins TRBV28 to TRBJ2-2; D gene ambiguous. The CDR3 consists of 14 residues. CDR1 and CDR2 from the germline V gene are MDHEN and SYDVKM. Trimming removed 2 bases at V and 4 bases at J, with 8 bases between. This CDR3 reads CASSLAAITGELFF. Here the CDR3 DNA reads TGTGCCAGCAGTTTAGCCGCTATCACCGGGGAGCTGTTTTTT.